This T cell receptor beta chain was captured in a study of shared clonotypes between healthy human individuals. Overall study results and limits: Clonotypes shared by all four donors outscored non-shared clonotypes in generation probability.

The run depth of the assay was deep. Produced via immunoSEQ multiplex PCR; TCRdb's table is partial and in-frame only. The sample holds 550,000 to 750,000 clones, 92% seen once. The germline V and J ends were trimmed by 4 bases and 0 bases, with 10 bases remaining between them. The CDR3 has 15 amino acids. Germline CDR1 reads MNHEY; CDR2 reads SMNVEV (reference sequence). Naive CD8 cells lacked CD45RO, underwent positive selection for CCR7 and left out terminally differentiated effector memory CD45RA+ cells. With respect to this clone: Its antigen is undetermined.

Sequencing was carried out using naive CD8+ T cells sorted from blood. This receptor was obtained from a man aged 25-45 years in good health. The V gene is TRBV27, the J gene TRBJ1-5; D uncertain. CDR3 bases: TGTGCCAGCAGTTCCCGGGAATATAGCAATCAGCCCCAGCATTTT. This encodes CASSSREYSNQPQHF.